This T cell receptor (beta chain) came from a study of blood T cell repertoires in COVID-19. The V and J ends lost 0 bases and 0 bases respectively, with 10 bases between them. CDR3 length equals 15 residues. Per germline, CDR1 SGHRS and CDR2 YFSETQ. The table came from immunoSEQ multiplex PCR; TCRdb's copy has only in-frame clones and leaves some out. The table has about 170,000 clones, around four fifths seen once. The sample comprised peripheral blood. The sequence came from a woman of 80 years or more with COVID-19, enrolled during active disease. This rearrangement joins TRBV5-1 to TRBJ2-7; the D is unclear. CDR3 sequence (DNA): TGCGCCAGCAGCTTGGCGCCACAGAGCTCCTACGAGCAGTACTTC. Encoded protein: CASSLAPQSSYEQYF.